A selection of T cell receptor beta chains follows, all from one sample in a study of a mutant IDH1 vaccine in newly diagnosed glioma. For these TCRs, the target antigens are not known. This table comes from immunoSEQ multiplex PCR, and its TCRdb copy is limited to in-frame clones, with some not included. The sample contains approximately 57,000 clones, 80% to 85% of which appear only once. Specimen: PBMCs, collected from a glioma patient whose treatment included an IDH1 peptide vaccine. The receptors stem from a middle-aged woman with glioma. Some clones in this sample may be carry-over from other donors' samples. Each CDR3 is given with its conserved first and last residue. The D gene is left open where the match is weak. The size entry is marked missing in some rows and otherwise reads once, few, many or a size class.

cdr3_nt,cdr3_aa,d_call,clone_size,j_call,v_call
TGTGCCAGCAGTTCGCGGTACGAGCAGTACTTC,CASSSRYEQYF,.,.,TRBJ2-7,TRBV27
TGTGCCAGCAGCGAGAGGCTCAGTACTGAAGCTTTCTTT,CASSERLSTEAFF,.,.,TRBJ1-1,TRBV7-6
TGTGCCAGCAGCCGATCCCCCCCAAGCTACGAGCAGTACTTC,CASSRSPPSYEQYF,.,.,TRBJ2-7,TRBV5-5
TGTGCCAGCGAGGACAGGGGGAATCAGCCCCAGCATTTT,CASEDRGNQPQHF,TRBD1,.,TRBJ1-5,TRBV2
TGTGCCACACCCCGGTACAGGGGGTCGGTCAATGAGCAGTTCTTC,CATPRYRGSVNEQFF,TRBD1,.,TRBJ2-1,TRBV6-1
TGTGCCAGTAGTATCTTTAGCGGGGGCAGCTCCTACAATGAGCAGTTCTTC,CASSIFSGGSSYNEQFF,TRBD2,once,TRBJ2-1,TRBV19
TGTGCCACGGGGCCAGATCGAATCTCTGGAAACACCATATATTTT,CATGPDRISGNTIYF,.,few,TRBJ1-3,TRBV7-9
TGTGCCAGCAGCCCACGACAGGGGAACACCGGGGAGCTGTTTTTT,CASSPRQGNTGELFF,TRBD1,.,TRBJ2-2,TRBV6-6
TGCAGCGTCGGGGGCGATGGCAATCAGCCCCAGCATTTT,CSVGGDGNQPQHF,.,.,TRBJ1-5,TRBV29-1
TGCGCCAGCAGCGTGAAGGCGGGGGAAAAACTGTTTTTT,CASSVKAGEKLFF,.,.,TRBJ1-4,TRBV4-3
TGCGCCAGCAGCTTGGTTACTAGCGCCTACACAGATACGCAGTATTTT,CASSLVTSAYTDTQYF,TRBD2,.,TRBJ2-3,TRBV5-1
TGTGCCAGCAGCCCTTTGACGGGAAACATTCAGTACTTC,CASSPLTGNIQYF,.,.,TRBJ2-4,TRBV6-5
TGTGCCAGCTCCCCTTTAGGGGGGCAAAAGGACTATGGCTACACCTTC,CASSPLGGQKDYGYTF,.,.,TRBJ1-2,TRBV18
TGTGCCATCAGGACAGGGGGGGAGTATGGCTACACCTTC,CAIRTGGEYGYTF,TRBD1,.,TRBJ1-2,TRBV10-3
TGTGCCAGCAGCCCCAACACAGGGAGCGGGTTATATGGCTACACCTTC,CASSPNTGSGLYGYTF,.,.,TRBJ1-2,TRBV7-2
TGTGCCAGCAGGCCCCGGTACGGAAAGACCCAGTACTTC,CASRPRYGKTQYF,.,once,TRBJ2-5,TRBV7-9